These T cell receptor beta chains were read from a single sample in a study of regulatory T cells in long-lasting Graves disease. A single record per CDR3 protein comes from TCRdb applying MiXCR to the multiplex PCR reads. The table lists about 660,000 distinct CDR3 sequences, around 30% of them singletons. This sample comprised peripheral blood mononuclear cells (PBMCs), obtained when the disease was refractory, from a patient treated with antithyroid drugs. These receptors all stem from a female donor with Graves disease. CDR3s include the opening cysteine and the closing phenylalanine or tryptophan. Each record gives: J gene, CDR3 length, clone size, V gene, D gene, CDR3 protein, CDR3 DNA. The D gene is left open where the match is weak. Expanded clones are given a class, and other clones once, few, many or no size at all.

TRBJ1-5 | 13 | many | TRBV6-1 | . | CATSQGSNQPQHF | TGTGCCACCTCACAGGGTAGCAATCAGCCCCAGCATTTT
TRBJ2-6 | 18 | . | TRBV6-1 | TRBD1 | CASRRGQGASSGANVLTF | TGTGCCAGCAGACGCGGACAGGGGGCTAGCTCTGGGGCCAACGTCCTGACTTTC
TRBJ2-5 | 15 | few | TRBV6-1 | TRBD1 | CASSRGQGDQETQYF | TGTGCCAGCAGTCGCGGACAGGGGGACCAAGAGACCCAGTACTTC
TRBJ1-1 | 14 | . | TRBV20-1 | . | CSAPQGQLNTEAFF | TGCAGTGCTCCCCAGGGGCAGCTGAACACTGAAGCTTTCTTT
TRBJ2-5 | 15 | . | TRBV29-1 | . | CSVGRSGQYQETQYF | TGCAGCGTTGGGCGCAGCGGGCAGTACCAAGAGACCCAGTACTTC
TRBJ2-5 | 14 | many | TRBV12-3/TRBV12-4 | . | CASSFGGTQETQYF | TGTGCCAGCAGTTTCGGCGGTACCCAAGAGACCCAGTACTTC
TRBJ1-1 | 15 | . | TRBV10-3 | . | CAISDRPKERVEAFF | TGTGCCATCAGTGACCGGCCTAAGGAACGGGTTGAAGCTTTCTTT
TRBJ1-1 | 18 | . | TRBV9 | TRBD1 | CASSVQPLLRDRVTEAFF | TGTGCCAGCAGCGTACAGCCCCTCCTCCGGGACAGGGTCACTGAAGCTTTCTTT
TRBJ2-7 | 14 | . | TRBV5-1 | TRBD1 | CASSSTGASYEQYF | TGCGCCAGCAGCTCCACAGGGGCAAGTTACGAGCAGTACTTC
TRBJ2-7 | 15 | . | TRBV14 | . | CASSRRAGPTYEQYF | TGTGCCAGCAGCCGGCGAGCCGGGCCGACCTACGAGCAGTACTTC
TRBJ2-7 | 15 | few | TRBV10-3 | TRBD1 | CAIRMGQGRTYEQYF | TGTGCCATCAGAATGGGACAGGGGAGAACCTACGAGCAGTACTTC
TRBJ2-7 | 14 | . | TRBV30 | . | CAWSADRGAYEQYF | TGTGCCTGGAGTGCAGATAGGGGGGCGTACGAGCAGTACTTC
TRBJ1-2 | 14 | . | TRBV6-1 | TRBD1 | CASSEAQGENGYTF | TGTGCCAGCAGTGAAGCGCAGGGGGAAAATGGCTACACCTTC
TRBJ2-6 | 15 | . | TRBV20-1 | . | CSARDRDSGANVLTF | TGCAGTGCTAGAGATCGAGACTCTGGGGCCAACGTCCTGACTTTC
TRBJ2-7 | 17 | . | TRBV28 | TRBD2 | CASSLWHPTSLSYEQYF | TGTGCCAGCAGTTTATGGCACCCGACTAGCCTAAGCTACGAGCAGTACTTC
TRBJ1-1 | 11 | . | TRBV29-1 | . | CSVFRNTEAFF | TGCAGCGTCTTTCGAAACACTGAAGCTTTCTTT
TRBJ2-5 | 14 | many | TRBV12-3/TRBV12-4 | . | CASSSLVRQETQYF | TGTGCCAGCAGTTCGCTAGTTAGGCAAGAGACCCAGTACTTC
TRBJ1-2 | 16 | few | TRBV20-1 | . | CSARDLPTASSYGYTF | TGCAGTGCTAGAGATTTACCCACCGCTAGCTCCTATGGCTACACCTTC
TRBJ1-5 | 14 | many | TRBV6-1 | . | CASSESGAGQPQHF | TGTGCCAGCAGTGAATCAGGGGCGGGTCAGCCCCAGCATTTT
TRBJ1-1 | 14 | . | TRBV9 | . | CASSVAPMNTEAFF | TGTGCCAGCAGCGTAGCACCCATGAACACTGAAGCTTTCTTT
TRBJ1-2 | 15 | many | TRBV12-3/TRBV12-4 | . | CASTPPWGAHYGYTF | TGTGCCAGCACTCCCCCCTGGGGGGCGCACTATGGCTACACCTTC
TRBJ1-6 | 15 | . | TRBV6-2/TRBV6-3 | TRBD1 | CASSYPTGGNSPLHF | TGTGCCAGCAGTTATCCGACAGGGGGAAATTCACCCCTCCACTTT
TRBJ2-2 | 13 | . | TRBV6-4 | . | CASSESSRGELFF | TGTGCCAGCAGTGAATCATCGCGCGGGGAGCTGTTTTTT
TRBJ2-1 | 15 | . | TRBV27 | . | CASSRYRRSYNEQFF | TGTGCCAGCAGCAGATACAGAAGGTCCTACAATGAGCAGTTCTTC
TRBJ1-5 | 15 | many | TRBV28 | TRBD1 | CASSSLTGSNQPQHF | TGTGCCAGCAGTTCATTGACAGGGAGCAATCAGCCCCAGCATTTT
TRBJ1-5 | 16 | . | TRBV6-1 | . | CASSGTKSGVGQPQHF | TGTGCCAGCAGTGGAACAAAGAGCGGGGTTGGCCAGCCCCAGCATTTT
TRBJ2-7 | 14 | . | TRBV12-3/TRBV12-4 | . | CASRPGRTSYEQYF | TGTGCCAGCAGGCCGGGACGGACCTCCTACGAGCAGTACTTC
TRBJ1-5 | 15 | . | TRBV20-1 | TRBD1 | CSARQGEQLNQPQHF | TGCAGTGCAAGACAGGGTGAGCAACTCAATCAGCCCCAGCATTTT
TRBJ1-1 | 17 | . | TRBV5-1 | TRBD1 | CASSFRTGRPLNTEAFF | TGCGCCAGCAGCTTCCGGACAGGGCGCCCCCTGAACACTGAAGCTTTCTTT
TRBJ1-1 | 13 | many | TRBV3-1 | . | CASSQAANTEAFF | TGTGCCAGCAGCCAAGCTGCGAACACTGAAGCTTTCTTT
TRBJ1-5 | 14 | . | TRBV5-8 | TRBD1 | CASRDRGRGQPQHF | TGTGCCAGCAGGGACAGGGGAAGAGGTCAGCCCCAGCATTTT
TRBJ1-5 | 11 | many | TRBV20-1 | . | CSATSNQPQHF | TGCAGTGCTACCTCCAATCAGCCCCAGCATTTT
TRBJ1-1 | 11 | . | TRBV12-3/TRBV12-4 | . | CASSLYREAFF | TGTGCCAGCAGTTTGTACAGGGAGGCTTTCTTT
TRBJ2-2 | 16 | few | TRBV19 | . | CASTHNRQLLSGELFF | TGTGCCAGTACCCATAACCGCCAGTTATTGTCCGGGGAGCTGTTTTTT
TRBJ1-1 | 14 | few | TRBV15 | . | CATSRVGFDTEAFF | TGTGCCACCAGCAGAGTAGGGTTCGACACTGAAGCTTTCTTT
TRBJ1-2 | 14 | . | TRBV9 | . | CASSQEAAGYGYTF | TGTGCCAGCAGCCAAGAAGCCGCTGGGTACGGCTACACCTTC
TRBJ1-6 | 15 | . | TRBV7-2 | TRBD1 | CASSLVGTGSSPLHF | TGTGCCAGCAGCTTAGTCGGGACAGGGAGTTCACCCCTCCACTTT